The rows below give T cell receptor beta chains drawn from one sample of a study of blood T cell repertoires in COVID-19. Some clones are missing from TCRdb's copy, which holds only in-frame ones; the method was immunoSEQ multiplex PCR. This table holds hundreds of thousands of clones, 80% to 90% found once. The sequenced material came from peripheral blood. The receptors derive from a woman aged 55-70 years with COVID-19, enrolled during active disease. Both conserved end residues are part of each CDR3. D genes are given only for firm matches. Clone size is given for some rows only: seen once, a few or many times, or a class if the clone is expanded.

>NA|TRBV6-5|TRBJ1-2|once
CASSSRGARLGYTF
TGTGCCAGCAGTTCCAGGGGTGCACGGCTTGGCTACACCTTC
>NA|TRBV20-1|TRBJ1-1|few
CSARDNAEAFF
TGCAGTGCAAGGGACAACGCTGAAGCTTTCTTT
>NA|TRBV30|TRBJ2-3|NA
CAWSVGGFTDTQYF
TGTGCCTGGAGTGTCGGGGGATTCACAGATACGCAGTATTTT
>NA|TRBV13|TRBJ1-1|NA
CASSHGGGVTEAFF
TGTGCCAGCAGCCACGGTGGGGGGGTCACTGAAGCTTTCTTT
>TRBD1|TRBV19|TRBJ1-2|NA
CASSSTGQGMGYGYTF
TGTGCCAGTAGCTCAACTGGACAGGGGATGGGGTATGGCTACACCTTC
>TRBD2|TRBV18|TRBJ2-1|NA
CASSLPGLAGPLSYNEQFF
TGTGCCAGCTCACTTCCGGGACTAGCGGGGCCGCTATCCTACAATGAGCAGTTCTTC
>NA|TRBV9|TRBJ1-2|NA
CASSERTSYDTF
TGTGCCAGCAGCGAAAGGACATCTTATGACACCTTC
>TRBD1|TRBV5-4|TRBJ1-1|NA
CASSLVVSWDRGRNTEAFF
TGTGCCAGCAGCTTGGTGGTTAGCTGGGACAGGGGGCGCAACACTGAAGCTTTCTTT
>NA|TRBV7-2|TRBJ1-3|NA
CASSAGTSGNTIYF
TGTGCCAGCAGCGCCGGGACATCTGGAAACACCATATATTTT
>NA|TRBV11-2|TRBJ2-2|NA
CASRVGFTTGELFF
TGTGCCAGCAGGGTCGGGTTCACCACCGGGGAGCTGTTTTTT
>NA|TRBV3-1/TRBV3-2|TRBJ2-3|NA
CASSVTLSTDTQYF
TGTGCCAGCAGCGTTACTCTTTCCACAGATACGCAGTATTTT
>TRBD2|TRBV20-1|TRBJ2-3|NA
CSASRAGGATDTQYF
TGCAGTGCTAGTAGAGCGGGGGGGGCCACAGATACGCAGTATTTT
>TRBD1|TRBV29-1|TRBJ1-5|NA
CSATTGAVGDQPQHF
TGCAGCGCAACGACAGGGGCGGTGGGGGATCAGCCCCAGCATTTT
>TRBD2|TRBV11-1|TRBJ2-3|NA
CASSLRGGGTDTQYF
TGTGCCAGCAGCTTACGTGGGGGGGGGACAGATACGCAGTATTTT
>NA|TRBV2|TRBJ1-5|NA
CASRGDSLWPQHF
TGTGCCAGCAGGGGCGACAGCCTATGGCCCCAGCATTTT
>NA|TRBV5-1|TRBJ1-2|NA
CASSLLQGDDGYTF
TGCGCCAGCAGCTTGCTACAGGGCGACGATGGCTACACCTTC
>NA|TRBV30|TRBJ1-5|NA
CAWSVKQVNQPQHF
TGTGCCTGGAGTGTAAAACAGGTCAATCAGCCCCAGCATTTT
>TRBD2|TRBV5-4|TRBJ2-1|NA
CASRGSGGSYNEQFF
TGTGCCAGCAGGGGTAGCGGGGGTTCCTACAATGAGCAGTTCTTC
>TRBD1|TRBV5-8|TRBJ1-4|NA
CASRDWGGTEYRNEKLFF
TGTGCCAGCAGGGATTGGGGCGGGACAGAGTATCGGAATGAAAAACTGTTTTTT
>TRBD2|TRBV5-6|TRBJ2-1|NA
CASSSERGGGYNEQFF
TGTGCCAGCAGCTCTGAGCGGGGGGGCGGCTACAATGAGCAGTTCTTC
>NA|TRBV27|TRBJ2-5|NA
CASSLSAVGRTQYF
TGTGCCAGCAGTTTATCAGCAGTGGGGCGGACCCAGTACTTC
>TRBD2|TRBV5-6|TRBJ2-1|NA
CASSGAMTSGGASEQFF
TGTGCCAGCAGCGGAGCCATGACTAGCGGGGGGGCAAGTGAGCAGTTCTTC
>NA|TRBV2|TRBJ1-3|NA
CASSVEGNTIYF
TGTGCCAGCAGTGTCGAGGGAAACACCATATATTTT
>TRBD2|TRBV6-6|TRBJ2-5|NA
CASSLPRNSGGAQWQTQYF
TGTGCCAGCAGTCTCCCTCGAAATAGCGGGGGGGCCCAGTGGCAGACCCAGTACTTC
>TRBD2|TRBV3-1/TRBV3-2|TRBJ2-3|NA
CASSQVVERGISTDTQYF
TGTGCCAGCAGCCAAGTCGTTGAGCGGGGGATTAGCACAGATACGCAGTATTTT
>TRBD2|TRBV5-1|TRBJ2-7|NA
CASSLGGLAGYEQYF
TGCGCCAGCAGCTTGGGAGGACTAGCGGGCTACGAGCAGTACTTC
>NA|TRBV6-5|TRBJ2-3|NA
CASSWGGDTQYF
TGTGCCAGCAGTTGGGGAGGTGATACGCAGTATTTT
>NA|TRBV19|TRBJ1-2|NA
CASSPQVTGFGNGYTF
TGTGCCAGTAGTCCTCAAGTAACAGGGTTTGGAAATGGCTACACCTTC
>NA|TRBV5-1|TRBJ1-2|NA
CASSPSTGDGYTF
TGCGCCAGCAGCCCGTCTACAGGTGATGGCTACACCTTC
>NA|TRBV5-1|TRBJ1-4|NA
CASSLGTDRHEKLFF
TGCGCCAGCAGCTTGGGTACAGATCGGCATGAGAAACTGTTTTTT
>NA|TRBV2|TRBJ2-3|many
CATKSGTPTDTQYF
TGTGCCACCAAATCCGGGACTCCAACAGATACGCAGTATTTT
>NA|TRBV6-5|TRBJ1-2|NA
CASVSAPGYGYTF
TGTGCCAGCGTTAGCGCTCCGGGCTATGGCTACACCTTC
>NA|TRBV10-3|TRBJ1-5|many
CATNRDTEEPQHF
TGTGCCACCAACCGGGACACCGAGGAGCCCCAGCATTTT
>TRBD1|TRBV27|TRBJ1-2|NA
CASSFGRQGGGYTF
TGTGCCAGCAGTTTCGGAAGACAGGGGGGAGGCTACACCTTC
>TRBD1|TRBV27|TRBJ1-6|NA
CASSLLTGAESPLHF
TGTGCCAGCAGTCTCCTCACAGGGGCAGAATCACCCCTCCACTTT
>NA|TRBV14|TRBJ1-1|NA
CASSQVWNTEAFF
TGTGCCAGCAGCCAAGTCTGGAACACTGAAGCTTTCTTT
>NA|TRBV9|TRBJ1-4|NA
CASSVGWGRNGDEKLFF
TGTGCCAGCAGCGTAGGTTGGGGGCGCAACGGGGATGAAAAACTGTTTTTT
>NA|TRBV20-1|TRBJ1-1|NA
CSASGGRTEAFF
TGCAGTGCTAGTGGGGGGAGGACTGAAGCTTTCTTT
>NA|TRBV2|TRBJ1-2|NA
CASSEGLDASNYGYTF
TGTGCCAGCAGTGAAGGTCTAGACGCCTCTAACTATGGCTACACCTTC
>TRBD1|TRBV16|TRBJ1-2|NA
CASSLTSPATGGYGYTF
TGTGCCAGCAGCCTGACCAGCCCCGCGACAGGGGGATATGGCTACACCTTC
>TRBD1|TRBV28|TRBJ1-2|few
CASTTAGTGGEDGYTF
TGTGCCAGCACTACCGCCGGGACAGGGGGCGAAGATGGCTACACCTTC
>TRBD1|TRBV12-5|TRBJ2-7|NA
CASGLSDRPYEQYF
TGTGCTAGTGGTTTGTCGGACAGGCCCTACGAGCAGTACTTC
>NA|TRBV6-2/TRBV6-3|TRBJ2-7|once
CASSLDRTYEQYF
TGTGCCAGCAGTTTGGACAGAACCTACGAGCAGTACTTC
>NA|TRBV5-1|TRBJ1-1|NA
CASSQQGTNTEAFF
TGCGCCAGCAGCCAACAGGGCACGAACACTGAAGCTTTCTTT
>NA|TRBV6-5|TRBJ2-2|NA
CASSYSQGFTGELFF
TGTGCCAGCAGTTACTCGCAGGGGTTCACCGGGGAGCTGTTTTTT
>TRBD1|TRBV15|TRBJ1-4|NA
CATSRGQGSEKLFF
TGTGCCACCAGCAGAGGACAGGGGAGTGAAAAACTGTTTTTT
>NA|TRBV27|TRBJ1-1|NA
CASTVTWGRGEAFF
TGTGCCAGCACTGTTACGTGGGGTAGGGGTGAAGCTTTCTTT
>NA|TRBV10-2|TRBJ2-1|once
CASSESYEQFF
TGCGCCAGCAGTGAGTCCTACGAGCAGTTCTTC
>TRBD2|TRBV7-6|TRBJ2-5|few
CASTEASGPQETQYF
TGTGCCAGCACGGAGGCTAGCGGGCCCCAAGAGACCCAGTACTTC
>TRBD2|TRBV3-1/TRBV3-2|TRBJ2-2|NA
CASSTGLAGGQVTGELFF
TGTGCCAGCAGCACCGGACTAGCGGGGGGCCAAGTCACCGGGGAGCTGTTTTTT
>NA|TRBV12-5|TRBJ1-2|NA
CASGSWTPNYGYTF
TGTGCTAGTGGTTCGTGGACTCCTAACTATGGCTACACCTTC
>TRBD2|TRBV7-6|TRBJ2-5|NA
CAGGSGLARETQYF
TGTGCCGGGGGATCTGGACTAGCGCGTGAGACCCAGTACTTC
>NA|TRBV7-3|TRBJ1-3|NA
CASSPPPRGYTIYF
TGTGCCAGCAGCCCCCCCCCACGGGGATACACCATATATTTT
>NA|TRBV6-5|TRBJ1-1|NA
CASRPNRDTEAFF
TGTGCCAGCAGACCAAACCGGGACACTGAAGCTTTCTTT
>NA|TRBV3-1/TRBV3-2|TRBJ1-5|NA
CASSREGLSGGDQPQHF
TGTGCCAGCAGCCGCGAGGGCCTTAGCGGCGGAGATCAGCCCCAGCATTTT